The sequence of this TCR beta chain was determined in a study of control samples from healthy donors and cancer patients. TCRdb's copy holds only in-frame clones and misses some; the assay was immunoSEQ multiplex PCR. The table has about 94,000 clones, about nine tenths seen once; the top ten hold under 4%. V lost 2 bases to trimming and J lost 5 bases, with 7 bases between them. The V gene's germline CDR1 is SGHNT and CDR2 YYREEE (reference sequence). The CDR3 covers 12 residues. The material sequenced was blood. The TCR was taken from a woman in her late teens or twenties in good health. The genes are TRBV5-4 and TRBJ1-1; D not certain. In nucleotides, the CDR3 is TGTGCCAGCAGCTTTGGTGCTACTGAAGCTTTCTTT. It specifies CASSFGATEAFF.